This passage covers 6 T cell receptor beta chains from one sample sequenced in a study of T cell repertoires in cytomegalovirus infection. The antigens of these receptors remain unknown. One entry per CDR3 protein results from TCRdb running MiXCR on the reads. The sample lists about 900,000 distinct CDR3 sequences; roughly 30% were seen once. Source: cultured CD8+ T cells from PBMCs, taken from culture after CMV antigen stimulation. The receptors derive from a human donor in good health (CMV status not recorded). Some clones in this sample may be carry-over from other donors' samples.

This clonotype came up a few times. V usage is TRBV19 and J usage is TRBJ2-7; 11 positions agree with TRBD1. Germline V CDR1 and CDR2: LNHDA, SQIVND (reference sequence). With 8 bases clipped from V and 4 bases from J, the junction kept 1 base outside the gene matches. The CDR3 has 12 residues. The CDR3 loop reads CASGTGGYEQYF. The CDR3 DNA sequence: TGTGCCAGTGGGACAGGGGGGTACGAGCAGTACTTC.

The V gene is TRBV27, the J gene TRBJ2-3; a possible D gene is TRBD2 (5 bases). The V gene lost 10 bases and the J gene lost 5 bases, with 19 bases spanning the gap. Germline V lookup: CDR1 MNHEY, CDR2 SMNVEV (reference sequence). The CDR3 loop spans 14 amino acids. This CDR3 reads CATKRAPSGDTQYF. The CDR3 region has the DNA TGTGCCACCAAACGGGCACCCAGCGGAGATACGCAGTATTTT.

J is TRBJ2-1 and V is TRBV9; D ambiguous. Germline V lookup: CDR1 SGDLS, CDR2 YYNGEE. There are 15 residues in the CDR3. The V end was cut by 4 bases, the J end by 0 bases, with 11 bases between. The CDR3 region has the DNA TGTGCCAGCAGCACCCCCGGAAGCTCCTACAATGAGCAGTTCTTC. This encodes CASSTPGSSYNEQFF.

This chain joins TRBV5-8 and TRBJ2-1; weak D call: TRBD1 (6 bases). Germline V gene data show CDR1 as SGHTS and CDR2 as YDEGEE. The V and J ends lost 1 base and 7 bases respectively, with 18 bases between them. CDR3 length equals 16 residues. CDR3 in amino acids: CASSLWGGGANNEQFF. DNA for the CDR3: TGTGCCAGCAGCTTGTGGGGTGGGGGCGCGAATAATGAGCAGTTCTTC.

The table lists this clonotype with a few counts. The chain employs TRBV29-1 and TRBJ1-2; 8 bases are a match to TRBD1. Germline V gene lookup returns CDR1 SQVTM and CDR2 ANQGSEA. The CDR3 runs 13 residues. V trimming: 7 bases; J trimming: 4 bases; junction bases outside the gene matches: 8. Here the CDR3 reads CSADLDRAYGYTF. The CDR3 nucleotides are TGCAGCGCCGATTTGGACAGGGCCTATGGCTACACCTTC.

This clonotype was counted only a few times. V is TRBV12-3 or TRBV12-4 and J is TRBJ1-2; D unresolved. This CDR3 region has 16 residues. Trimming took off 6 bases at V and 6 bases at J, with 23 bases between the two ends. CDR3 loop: CASRDSNEALRDGYTF. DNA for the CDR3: TGTGCCAGCAGAGACTCAAACGAGGCCCTAAGGGATGGCTACACCTTC.